The next 5 T cell receptor beta chains were all read from a single sample in a study of blood T cell repertoires in COVID-19. Using immunoSEQ multiplex PCR, the repertoire was profiled, and TCRdb retains in-frame clones only, with some absent. The table has roughly 500,000 clones, roughly 90% seen once; the top ten hold less than 2%. Source material: PBMCs or T cells enriched from blood (not recorded which). All receptors come from a woman aged 40-49 years who had recovered from COVID-19.

This chain links TRBV13 with TRBJ2-7; TRBD1 matches 10 bases. The CDR3 is 16 amino acids. Germline CDR1 reads PRHDT; CDR2 reads FYEKMQ (reference sequence). The V segment lost 4 bases and the J segment 1 base; nucleotides outside the gene matches: 7. CDR3 in amino acids: CASSSRGQGKSYEQYF. Here the CDR3 DNA reads TGTGCCAGCAGCTCGAGGGGACAGGGGAAATCCTACGAGCAGTACTTC.

The chain has TRBV7-2 and TRBJ2-7; perhaps TRBD2 as D (5 bases). Germline V gene sequence: CDR1 SGHTA, CDR2 FQGNSA. The CDR3 is 14 amino acids. The germline V and J ends were trimmed by 1 base and 1 base, with 8 bases remaining between them. The CDR3 coding sequence is TGTGCCAGCAGCTTAGGAGGGTTTTCCTACGAGCAGTACTTC. It specifies CASSLGGFSYEQYF.

The chain has TRBV4-2 and TRBJ2-6; D possibly corresponds to TRBD1 (6 bases). Looked up from germline, CDR1 is LGHNA and CDR2 is YNFKEQ. The CDR3 has 13 residues. The V end lost 1 base, the J end lost 13 bases, and 11 bases lay between the germline ends. The CDR3 region is CASSQGSGDVLTF. DNA for the CDR3: TGTGCCAGCAGCCAAGGATCAGGGGATGTCCTGACTTTC.

The chain couples TRBV7-9 to TRBJ2-7, with TRBD1 matching over 11 bases. Germline CDR1 SEHNR, CDR2 FQNEAQ (reference sequence). The CDR3 covers 15 residues. The trim removed 5 bases at V and 5 bases at J, leaving 8 bases unmatched. Written as DNA, the CDR3 is TGTGCCAGCAGCCCCGGACAGGGGGCCTGGCACGAGCAGTACTTC. It translates to CASSPGQGAWHEQYF.

CDR3 DNA sequence: TGTGCCCGCGGGAGGGTGGGGGAGCAGTACTTC. Translation gives CARGRVGEQYF. This chain links TRBV30 with TRBJ2-7; 9 bases are shared with TRBD2. Germline CDR1 reads GTSNPN; CDR2 reads SVGIG (reference sequence). This CDR3 is 11 amino acids long. V shed 8 bases, J shed 7 bases, and the junction held 6 bases outside the gene matches.